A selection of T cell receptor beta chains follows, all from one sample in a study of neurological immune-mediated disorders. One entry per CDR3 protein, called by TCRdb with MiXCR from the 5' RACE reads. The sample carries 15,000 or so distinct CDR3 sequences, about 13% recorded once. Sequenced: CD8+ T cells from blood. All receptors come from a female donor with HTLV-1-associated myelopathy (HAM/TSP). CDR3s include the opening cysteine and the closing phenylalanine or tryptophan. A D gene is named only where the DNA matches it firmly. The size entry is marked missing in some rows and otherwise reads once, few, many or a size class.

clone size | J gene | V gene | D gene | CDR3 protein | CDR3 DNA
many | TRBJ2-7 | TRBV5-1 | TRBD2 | CASSLTGNLAGDPYEQYF | TGCGCCAGCAGCTTAACGGGAAACTTAGCGGGGGACCCCTACGAGCAGTACTTC
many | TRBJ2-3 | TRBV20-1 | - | CSAALLQGTDTQYF | TGCAGTGCTGCCCTTCTGCAGGGGACAGATACGCAGTATTTT
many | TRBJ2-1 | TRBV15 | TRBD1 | CATSSDRGRNNEQFF | TGTGCCACCAGCAGCGACAGGGGGAGGAACAATGAGCAGTTCTTC
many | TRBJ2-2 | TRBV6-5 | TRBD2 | CASSWLAGEITGELFF | TGTGCCAGCAGTTGGCTAGCGGGAGAAATTACCGGGGAGCTGTTTTTT
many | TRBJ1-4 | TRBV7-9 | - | CASSAPAGDEKLFF | TGTGCCAGCAGCGCGCCGGCCGGAGATGAAAAACTGTTTTTT
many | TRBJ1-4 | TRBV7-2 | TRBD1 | CASSLSGQGLAEKLFF | TGTGCCAGCAGCTTATCGGGACAGGGATTGGCTGAAAAACTGTTTTTT
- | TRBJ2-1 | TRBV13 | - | CASSLTPGARRSEQFF | TGTGCCAGCAGCTTAACCCCGGGGGCGCGAAGGAGTGAGCAGTTCTTC
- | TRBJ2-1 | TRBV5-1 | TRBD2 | CASSATSGVQFF | TGCGCCAGCAGCGCAACTAGCGGGGTGCAGTTCTTC
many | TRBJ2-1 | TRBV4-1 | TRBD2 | CASSQSASGRVNYNEQFF | TGCGCCAGCAGCCAAAGCGCTAGCGGGAGGGTTAACTACAATGAGCAGTTCTTC
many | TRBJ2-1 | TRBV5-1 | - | CASSLGGSSYNEQFF | TGCGCCAGCAGCTTGGGGGGCAGCTCCTACAATGAGCAGTTCTTC
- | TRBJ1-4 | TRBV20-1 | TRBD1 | CSATKGTAIAGEKLLF | TGCAGTGCTACTAAGGGGACAGCCATTGCTGGGGAAAAACTGCTTTTT
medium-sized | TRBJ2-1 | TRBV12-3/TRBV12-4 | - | CASSFGLNEQFF | TGTGCCAGCAGTTTTGGGCTAAATGAGCAGTTCTTC
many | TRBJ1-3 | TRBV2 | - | CASSGGANSGNTIYF | TGTGCCAGCAGTGGAGGGGCCAACTCTGGAAACACCATATATTTT
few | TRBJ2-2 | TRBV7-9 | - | CASVGGSSAGELFF | TGTGCCAGCGTCGGGGGATCGAGCGCCGGGGAGCTGTTTTTT
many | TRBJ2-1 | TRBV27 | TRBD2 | CASRLAGGPNEQFF | TGTGCCAGCAGGCTAGCGGGGGGGCCAAATGAGCAGTTCTTC
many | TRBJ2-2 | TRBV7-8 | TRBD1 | CASSFLPGTGGRGELFF | TGTGCCAGCAGCTTCCTCCCCGGGACAGGGGGTCGTGGGGAGCTGTTTTTT
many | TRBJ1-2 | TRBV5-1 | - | CASSLGRTRYGYTF | TGCGCCAGCAGCTTGGGCAGGACCCGCTATGGCTACACCTTC
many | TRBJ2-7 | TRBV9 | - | CASSVAPAASYEQYF | TGTGCCAGCAGCGTAGCCCCAGCGGCCTCCTACGAGCAGTACTTC
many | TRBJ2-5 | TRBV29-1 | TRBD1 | CSVVYRGFGETQYF | TGCAGCGTTGTCTACAGGGGGTTCGGCGAGACCCAGTACTTC
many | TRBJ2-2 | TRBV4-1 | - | CASSLLPGFGGELFF | TGCGCCAGCAGCCTCCTACCAGGGTTCGGCGGGGAGCTGTTTTTT
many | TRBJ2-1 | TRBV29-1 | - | CSVGPDEQFF | TGCAGCGTTGGCCCGGATGAGCAGTTCTTC
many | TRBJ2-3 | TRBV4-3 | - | CASSQVKWDTDTQYF | TGCGCCAGCAGCCAAGTGAAATGGGATACAGATACGCAGTATTTT
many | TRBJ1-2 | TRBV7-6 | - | CASSLAAGQPYGYTF | TGTGCCAGCAGCTTAGCCGCGGGCCAACCTTATGGCTACACCTTC
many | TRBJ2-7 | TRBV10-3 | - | CAISGSSGAVFSYEQYF | TGTGCCATCAGTGGTAGTTCAGGGGCCGTCTTCTCCTACGAGCAGTACTTC
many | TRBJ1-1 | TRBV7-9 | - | CASSLAFRQGTIKGTEAFF | TGTGCCAGCAGCTTAGCGTTCCGGCAGGGAACCATAAAGGGCACTGAAGCTTTCTTT
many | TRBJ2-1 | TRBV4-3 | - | CASSQDRGPYNEQFF | TGCGCCAGCAGCCAAGACCGGGGGCCTTACAATGAGCAGTTCTTC
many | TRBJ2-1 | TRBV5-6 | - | CASSLVGVSYNEQFF | TGTGCCAGCAGCTTGGTGGGGGTTTCCTACAATGAGCAGTTCTTC
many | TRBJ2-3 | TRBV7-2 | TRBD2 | CASSFSGYSTDTQYF | TGTGCCAGCAGCTTTAGCGGGTACAGCACAGATACGCAGTATTTT
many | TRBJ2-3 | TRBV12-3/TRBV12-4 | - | CASSLKRIITDTQYF | TGTGCCAGCAGTTTAAAGCGGATCATCACAGATACGCAGTATTTT
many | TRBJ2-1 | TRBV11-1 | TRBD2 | CASSLGLAGGPLYNEQFF | TGTGCCAGCAGCTTGGGACTAGCGGGAGGGCCACTGTACAATGAGCAGTTCTTC
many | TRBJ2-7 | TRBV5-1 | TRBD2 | CASSLDSPTTGGYEQYF | TGCGCCAGCAGCTTGGACTCCCCTACGACGGGAGGTTACGAGCAGTACTTC
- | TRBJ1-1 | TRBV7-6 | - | CASSGRGRDTEAFF | TGTGCCAGCAGCGGCAGGGGTAGGGACACTGAAGCTTTCTTT
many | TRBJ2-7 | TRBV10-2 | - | CASSEGQLDYEQYF | TGCGCCAGCAGTGAGGGACAGTTGGATTACGAGCAGTACTTC
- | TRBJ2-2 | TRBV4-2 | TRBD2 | CASTPYYSGEPGDGELFF | TGTGCCAGCACCCCGTATTATAGCGGGGAACCAGGGGACGGGGAGCTGTTTTTT
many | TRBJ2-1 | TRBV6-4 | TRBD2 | CASSSSLAGVTNEQFF | TGTGCCAGCAGTTCTAGTCTAGCGGGAGTGACCAATGAGCAGTTCTTC
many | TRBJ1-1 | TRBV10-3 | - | CAISGPGRRENTEAFF | TGTGCCATCAGTGGACCGGGGCGGCGGGAGAACACTGAAGCTTTCTTT